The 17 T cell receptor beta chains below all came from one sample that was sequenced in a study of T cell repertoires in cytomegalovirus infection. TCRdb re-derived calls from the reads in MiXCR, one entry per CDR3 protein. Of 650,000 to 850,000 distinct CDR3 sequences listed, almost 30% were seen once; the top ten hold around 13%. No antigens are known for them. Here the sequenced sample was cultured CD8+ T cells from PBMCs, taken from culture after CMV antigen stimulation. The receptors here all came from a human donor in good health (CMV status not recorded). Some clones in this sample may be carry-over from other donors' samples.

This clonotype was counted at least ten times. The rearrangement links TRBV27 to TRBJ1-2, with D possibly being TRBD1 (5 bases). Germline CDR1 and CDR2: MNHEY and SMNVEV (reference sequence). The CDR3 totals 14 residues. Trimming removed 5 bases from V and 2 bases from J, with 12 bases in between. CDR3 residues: CASSPSGRNYGYTF. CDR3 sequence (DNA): TGTGCCAGCAGTCCGTCGGGGCGCAACTATGGCTACACCTTC.

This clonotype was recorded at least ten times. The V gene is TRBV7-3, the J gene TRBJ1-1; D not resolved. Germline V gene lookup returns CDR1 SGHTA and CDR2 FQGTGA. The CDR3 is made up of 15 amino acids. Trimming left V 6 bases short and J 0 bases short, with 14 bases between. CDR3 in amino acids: CASRPEGPLNTEAFF. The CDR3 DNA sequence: TGTGCCAGCAGACCAGAGGGCCCCCTGAACACTGAAGCTTTCTTT. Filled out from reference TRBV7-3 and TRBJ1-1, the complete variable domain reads GAGVSQTPSNKVTEKGKYVELRCDPISGHTALYWYRQSLGQGPEFLIYFQGTGAADDSGLPNDRFFAVRPEGSVSTLKIQRTERGDSAVYLCASRPEGPLNTEAFFGQGTRLTVV.

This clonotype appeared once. The CDR3 reads CASSQGLFGSYNEQFF. The CDR3 DNA sequence: TGCGCCAGCAGCCAAGGACTTTTTGGCTCCTACAATGAGCAGTTCTTC. J is TRBJ2-1 and V is TRBV4-3; D remains unclear. The germline V gene encodes CDR1 LGHNA and CDR2 YSLEER. This CDR3 contains 16 residues. Trimming cost V 1 base and J 0 bases, with 10 bases left between them.

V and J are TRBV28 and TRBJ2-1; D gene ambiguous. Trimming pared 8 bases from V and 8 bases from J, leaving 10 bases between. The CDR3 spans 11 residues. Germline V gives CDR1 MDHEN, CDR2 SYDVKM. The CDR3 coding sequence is TGTGCCAGCTTTATTGCGGATGAGCAGTTCTTC. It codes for CASFIADEQFF. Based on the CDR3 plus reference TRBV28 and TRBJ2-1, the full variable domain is DVKVTQSSRYLVKRTGEKVFLECVQDMDHENMFWYRQDPGLGLRLIYFSYDVKMKEKGDIPEGYSVSREKKERFSLILESASTNQTSMYLCASFIADEQFFGPGTRLTVL.

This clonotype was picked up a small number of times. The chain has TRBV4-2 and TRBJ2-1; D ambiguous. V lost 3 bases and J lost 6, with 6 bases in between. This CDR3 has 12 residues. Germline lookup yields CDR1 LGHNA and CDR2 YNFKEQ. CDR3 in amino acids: CASSHGINEQFF. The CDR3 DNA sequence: TGTGCCAGCAGCCATGGTATCAATGAGCAGTTCTTC.

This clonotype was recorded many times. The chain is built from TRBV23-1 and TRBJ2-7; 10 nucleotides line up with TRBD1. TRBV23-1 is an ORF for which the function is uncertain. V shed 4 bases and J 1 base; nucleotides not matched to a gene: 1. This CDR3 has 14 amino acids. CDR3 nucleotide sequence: TGCGCCAGCAGTCGACAGGGGGCTTCCTACGAGCAGTACTTC. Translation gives CASSRQGASYEQYF.

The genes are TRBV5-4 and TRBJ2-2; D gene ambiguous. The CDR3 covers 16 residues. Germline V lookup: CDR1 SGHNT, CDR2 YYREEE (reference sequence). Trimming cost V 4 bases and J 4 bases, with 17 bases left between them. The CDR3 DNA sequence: TGTGCCAGCAGCGCCCCCGTAGGAACGGTCACCGGGGAGCTGTTTTTT. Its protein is CASSAPVGTVTGELFF.

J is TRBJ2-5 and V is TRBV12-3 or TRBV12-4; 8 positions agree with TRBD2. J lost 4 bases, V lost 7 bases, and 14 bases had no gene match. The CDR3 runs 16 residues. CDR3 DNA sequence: TGTGCCAGCACCTCCCGGGTCGGGGGGGCTGGAGAGACCCAGTACTTC. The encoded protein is CASTSRVGGAGETQYF.

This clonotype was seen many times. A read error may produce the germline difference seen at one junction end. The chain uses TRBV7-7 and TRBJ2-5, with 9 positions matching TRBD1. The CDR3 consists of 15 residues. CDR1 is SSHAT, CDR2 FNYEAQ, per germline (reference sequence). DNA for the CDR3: TGTGCTAGCAGTTCTCAAACAGGGGGCGTTGAGACCCAGTACTTC. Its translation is CASSSQTGGVETQYF.

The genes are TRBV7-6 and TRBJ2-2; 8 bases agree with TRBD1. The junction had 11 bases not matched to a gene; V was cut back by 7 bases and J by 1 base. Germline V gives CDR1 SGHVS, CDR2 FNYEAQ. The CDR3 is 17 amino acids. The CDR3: CASNHPRGTGNTGELFF. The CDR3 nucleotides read TGTGCCAGCAACCATCCAAGGGGGACAGGGAACACCGGGGAGCTGTTTTTT. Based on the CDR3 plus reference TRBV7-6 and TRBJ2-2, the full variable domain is GAGVSQSPRYKVTKRGQDVALRCDPISGHVSLYWYRQALGQGPEFLTYFNYEAQQDKSGLPNDRFSAERPEGSISTLTIQRTEQRDSAMYRCASNHPRGTGNTGELFFGEGSRLTVL.

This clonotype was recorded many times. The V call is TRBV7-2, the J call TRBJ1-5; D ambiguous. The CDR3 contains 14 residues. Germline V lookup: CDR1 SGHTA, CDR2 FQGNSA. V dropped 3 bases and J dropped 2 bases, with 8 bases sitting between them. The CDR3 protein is CASSFSRGNQPQHF. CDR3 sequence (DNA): TGTGCCAGCAGCTTCAGTAGAGGCAATCAGCCCCAGCATTTT.

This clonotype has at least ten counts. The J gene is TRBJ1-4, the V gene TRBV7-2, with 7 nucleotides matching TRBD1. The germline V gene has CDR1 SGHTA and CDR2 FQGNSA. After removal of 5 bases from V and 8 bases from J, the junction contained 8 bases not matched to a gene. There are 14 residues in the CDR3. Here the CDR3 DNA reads TGTGCCAGCAGCCCACAGGGGCTAAGGGAAAAACTGTTTTTT. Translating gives CASSPQGLREKLFF.

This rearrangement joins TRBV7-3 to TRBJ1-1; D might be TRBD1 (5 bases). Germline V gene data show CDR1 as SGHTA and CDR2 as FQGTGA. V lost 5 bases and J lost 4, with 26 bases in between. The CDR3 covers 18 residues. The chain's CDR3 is CASSPWLRGCFSCTEAFF. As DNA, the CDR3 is TGTGCCAGCAGCCCCTGGTTAAGGGGATGTTTTTCGTGCACTGAAGCTTTCTTT.

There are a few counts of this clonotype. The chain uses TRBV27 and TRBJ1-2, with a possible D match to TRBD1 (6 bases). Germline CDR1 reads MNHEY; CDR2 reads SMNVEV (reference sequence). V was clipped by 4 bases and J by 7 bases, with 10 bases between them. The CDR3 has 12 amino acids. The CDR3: CASSWGAAGYTF. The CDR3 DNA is TGTGCCAGCAGTTGGGGGGCGGCTGGCTACACCTTC.

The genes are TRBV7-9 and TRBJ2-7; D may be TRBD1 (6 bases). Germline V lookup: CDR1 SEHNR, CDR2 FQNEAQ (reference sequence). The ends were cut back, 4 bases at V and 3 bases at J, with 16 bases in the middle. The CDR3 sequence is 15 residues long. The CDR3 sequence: CASSSQGVRVYEQYV. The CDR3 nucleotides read TGTGCCAGCAGCTCACAGGGCGTGAGAGTCTACGAGCAGTACGTC.

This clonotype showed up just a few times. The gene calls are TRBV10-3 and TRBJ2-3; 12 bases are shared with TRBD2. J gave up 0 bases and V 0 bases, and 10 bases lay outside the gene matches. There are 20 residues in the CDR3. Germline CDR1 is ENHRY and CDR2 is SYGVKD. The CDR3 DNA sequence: TGTGCCATCAGTGAGTCAACTAGCGGGGGGTCAGGAACGAGCACAGATACGCAGTATTTT. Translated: CAISESTSGGSGTSTDTQYF.

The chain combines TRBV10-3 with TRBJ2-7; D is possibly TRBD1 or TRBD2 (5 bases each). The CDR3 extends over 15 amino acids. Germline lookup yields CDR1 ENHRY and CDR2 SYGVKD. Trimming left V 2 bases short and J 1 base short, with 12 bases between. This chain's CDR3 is CAISEVRDGSYEQYF. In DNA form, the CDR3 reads TGTGCCATCAGTGAGGTCCGGGACGGATCCTACGAGCAGTACTTC.